This TCR beta chain was sequenced in a study of blood T cell repertoires in COVID-19. Study-wide context: Specimens from acute and convalescent COVID-19 originated in the United States, Italy and Spain.

The CDR3 spans 13 residues. Unmatched junction bases numbered 3, after V lost 5 bases and J lost 4 bases. Profiled with immunoSEQ multiplex PCR; TCRdb holds only in-frame clones, not every one. The table has around 24,000 clones, about nine tenths seen once. This clone was observed once. The TCR was taken from a woman aged 70 to 79 with active COVID-19. V is TRBV12-3 or TRBV12-4 and J is TRBJ2-7; 9 positions agree with TRBD1. The source material was peripheral blood. CDR3 sequence reads: CASSGQGNYEQYF. The CDR3 DNA reads TGTGCCAGCAGTGGACAGGGGAATTACGAGCAGTACTTC.